The following is a TCR beta chain sequence with its context. What it recognizes is unknown. With a J-beta primer mix and a sample-barcoded 5' primer, a second PCR ran about 6 to 11 cycles. Each TCR beta cDNA got a 12-nucleotide random molecular identifier. TCRdb reanalysed the 5' RACE reads using MiXCR and keeps one entry per CDR3 protein. The table shows 650,000 to 800,000 distinct CDR3 sequences, with 40% to 50% occurring only once. The entry originates in a study of blood T cells in healthy people across ages. Broader study findings: The study found TCR beta diversity correlated strongly with naive T cell percentage. Measured against age, TCR beta diversity per million T cells decreased in a roughly linear manner. Aged donors had fewer naive CD4+ cells and lower diversity than long-lived donors.

Trimming cost V 7 bases and J 3 bases, with 11 bases left between them. CDR1 is MDHEN and CDR2 is SYDVKM in the germline V gene. This CDR3 region has 13 residues. The sample was blood. The source is a man in his 60s in good health. V gene TRBV28 combines with J gene TRBJ2-3, with D maybe TRBD1 (6 bases). The CDR3 region has the DNA TGTGCCAGCAATACAGGGAAAACAGATACGCAGTATTTT. Translation: CASNTGKTDTQYF.